Shown below are 7 T cell receptor beta chains from a single sample sequenced in a study of graft-versus-host responses after intestinal transplantation. Method: immunoSEQ multiplex PCR; TCRdb's copy keeps in-frame clones and lacks some. The sample consists of tens of thousands of clones, around 93% of them appearing once. This sample comprised PBMCs, obtained 98 days after intestinal transplantation. These receptors all stem from a human patient who received an intestinal transplant, so some T cells may come from the graft donor.

The chain uses TRBV9 and TRBJ1-5, with D perhaps matching TRBD1 (6 bases). V shed 1 base and J shed 2 bases, with 7 bases lying between them. The CDR3 runs to 14 residues. CDR1 is SGDLS and CDR2 is YYNGEE in the germline V gene. The CDR3 nucleotides are TGTGCCAGCAGCGTATCAGGGGGCAATCAGCCCCAGCATTTT. Translating it yields CASSVSGGNQPQHF.

This sequence joins TRBV7-9 and TRBJ2-7; 13 positions agree with TRBD2. CDR3 length: 16 amino acids. In germline, CDR1 is SEHNR, CDR2 FQNEAQ (reference sequence). With V trimmed by 6 bases and J by 6 bases, 11 bases remained unmatched. The chain's CDR3 is CASSYIGTSGVAEQYF. CDR3 bases: TGTGCCAGCAGTTATATCGGGACTAGCGGGGTTGCCGAGCAGTACTTC.

About this clone itself: The junction shows a germline mismatch at one end, possibly a read error. V and J are TRBV7-7 and TRBJ2-3, with 12 bases that match TRBD2. There are 18 residues in the CDR3. The germline V gene has CDR1 SSHAT and CDR2 FNYEAQ (reference sequence). This CDR3 is CASSPRTSGTPLLDTQYF. The CDR3 region has the DNA TGTGCTAGCAGCCCAAGGACTAGCGGGACGCCTTTACTAGATACGCAGTATTTT.

This clone is a singleton in its sample. J is TRBJ2-3 and V is TRBV6-1; possibly TRBD2 for D (5 bases). Trimming took 4 bases from V and 6 from J, leaving 8 bases between them. CDR1 MNHNS and CDR2 SASEGT come from the germline V gene. This CDR3 is built from 12 residues. The CDR3 nucleotides are TGTGCCAGCAGTGGGAGGTCTGATACGCAGTATTTT. This encodes CASSGRSDTQYF.

Of note for this clone: At one end the junction does not follow the germline gene, possibly because of a read error. This CDR3 reads CASSPDQDSYEQYF. CDR3 sequence (DNA): TGTGCTAGCAGCCCGGACCAGGACTCCTACGAGCAGTACTTC. V gene TRBV7-7 combines with J gene TRBJ2-7; no definite D call. The V gene's germline CDR1 is SSHAT and CDR2 FNYEAQ (reference sequence). CDR3 length: 14 residues.

The V and J genes are TRBV4-1 and TRBJ2-1; D is ambiguous. This CDR3 comprises 15 residues. Germline loops: CDR1 MGHRA, CDR2 YSYEKL. Between the trimmed V and J ends, which lost 4 bases and 5 bases, there was a span of 15 bases. This chain's CDR3 is CASSLNLPANNEQFF. CDR3 coding DNA: TGCGCCAGCAGCCTCAACCTCCCTGCGAACAATGAGCAGTTCTTC.

The rearrangement joins TRBV7-6 to TRBJ2-1; no reliable D call. The germline V gene has CDR1 SGHVS and CDR2 FNYEAQ. The CDR3 is 19 residues long. V lost 0 bases, J lost 6 bases, and 24 bases lay in between. Written as DNA, the CDR3 is TGTGCCAGCAGCTTAGCGACCCGCGTCGATAAGTCGGAAGTCAATGAGCAGTTCTTC. Encoded protein: CASSLATRVDKSEVNEQFF.